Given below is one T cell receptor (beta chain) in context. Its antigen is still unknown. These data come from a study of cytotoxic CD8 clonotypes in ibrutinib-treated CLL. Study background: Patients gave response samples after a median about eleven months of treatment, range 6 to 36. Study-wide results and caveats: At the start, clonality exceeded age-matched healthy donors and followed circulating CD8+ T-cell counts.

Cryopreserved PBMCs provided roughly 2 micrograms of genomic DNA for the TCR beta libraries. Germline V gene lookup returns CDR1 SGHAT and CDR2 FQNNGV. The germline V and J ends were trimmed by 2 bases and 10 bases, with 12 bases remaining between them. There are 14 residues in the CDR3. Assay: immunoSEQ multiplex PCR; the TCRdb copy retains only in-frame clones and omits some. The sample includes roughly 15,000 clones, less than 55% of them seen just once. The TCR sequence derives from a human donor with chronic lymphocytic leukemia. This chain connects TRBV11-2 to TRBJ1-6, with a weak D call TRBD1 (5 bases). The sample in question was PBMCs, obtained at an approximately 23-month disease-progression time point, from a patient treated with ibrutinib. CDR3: CASSLSQGMSPLHF. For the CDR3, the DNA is TGTGCCAGCAGCTTAAGTCAGGGCATGTCACCCCTCCACTTT.